The 28 T cell receptor beta chains below all came from one sample that was sequenced in a study of regulatory T cells in long-lasting Graves disease. Assembly of TCR beta libraries relied on iRepertoire HTBI primers together with Arm-PCR of CDR3 regions. TCRdb redid the calling of the multiplex PCR reads with MiXCR, one entry per CDR3 protein. Found here are approximately 460,000 distinct CDR3 sequences, about 15% of them singletons; the top ten hold over 8.5%. Time point indicated: newly diagnosed GD, antithyroid drugs for less than 3 months. PBMC RNA was the source of the TCR library. These data were also reused for a study on T cells in Graves' hyperthyroidism and ophthalmopathy.

Source: peripheral blood mononuclear cells (PBMCs), taken at new diagnosis, from a patient treated with antithyroid drugs. Receptors originate from a woman in her 30s with Graves disease.

At least ten counts were recorded for this clonotype. The chain couples TRBV28 to TRBJ2-1; D is unresolved. Trimming took 5 bases from V and 7 from J, leaving 6 bases between them. Germline assignment: CDR1 MDHEN and CDR2 SYDVKM. This CDR3 has 11 amino acids. Written as DNA, the CDR3 is TGTGCCAGCAGTGTCTTTAATGAGCAGTTCTTC. Protein product: CASSVFNEQFF.

This clonotype was seen ten or more times. The V gene is TRBV18, the J gene TRBJ2-5, with D hard to call. Trimming shortened V by 3 bases and J by 1 base, and 9 bases separated the two germline ends. Germline values: CDR1 KGHSH, CDR2 LQKENI. The CDR3 runs 14 residues. In DNA, the CDR3 is TGTGCCAGCTCACCTCAACGGAGCCAAGAGACCCAGTACTTC. It encodes CASSPQRSQETQYF.

This clonotype was counted ten times or more. The gene calls are TRBV6-2 or TRBV6-3 and TRBJ2-5; the match to TRBD2 covers 10 bases. The CDR3 has 16 amino acids. J was trimmed by 2 bases and V by 2 bases; bases with no gene match: 5. From germline, CDR1 is MNHEY and CDR2 SVGEGT. The CDR3 loop reads CASSYLGLALQETQYF. The CDR3 coding sequence is TGTGCCAGCAGTTACCTGGGACTAGCGCTACAAGAGACCCAGTACTTC.

This clonotype appeared many times. The V gene is TRBV28, the J gene TRBJ2-3; TRBD2 aligns across 14 bases. The CDR3 totals 20 residues. V was clipped by 6 bases and J by 6 bases; unmatched bases: 20. The germline V gene has CDR1 MDHEN and CDR2 SYDVKM. The CDR3 nucleotides are TGTGCCAGCAGACCCTATAACCATCAGACTAGCGGGAGGGGAGGGGATACGCAGTATTTT. Translation gives CASRPYNHQTSGRGGDTQYF.

This clonotype was observed a handful of times. The chain employs TRBV19 and TRBJ2-7; 7 nucleotides match TRBD1. V lost 4 bases and J lost 2; bases outside the gene matches: 2. Germline CDR1 LNHDA, CDR2 SQIVND (reference sequence). There are 13 residues in the CDR3. The CDR3 protein is CASSTDRTYEQYF. For the CDR3, the DNA is TGTGCCAGTAGTACGGACAGGACCTACGAGCAGTACTTC.

The J gene is TRBJ2-1, the V gene TRBV19, with TRBD2 matching 7 bases. This CDR3 has 16 amino acids. Germline trimming cut 0 bases from V and 5 bases from J; bases unmatched to any gene: 7. Germline V gives CDR1 LNHDA, CDR2 SQIVND (reference sequence). The CDR3 region has the DNA TGTGCCAGTAGTATAGAGGCTAGCGGAAGAGACAATGAGCAGTTCTTC. Its translation is CASSIEASGRDNEQFF.

With respect to this clonotype: A read error may explain this, as a much larger clone is one base away. V gene TRBV27 combines with J gene TRBJ1-2, with D perhaps matching TRBD1 (6 bases). Trimming took 3 bases from V and 6 from J, leaving 17 bases between them. CDR3 length equals 15 residues. From germline, CDR1 is MNHEY and CDR2 SMNVEV (reference sequence). CDR3: CASSFDQQGRHGYTF. For the CDR3, the DNA is TGTGCCAGCAGTTTTGACCAACAGGGAAGGCATGGCTACACCTTC.

This clonotype was found many times. The chain carries TRBV20-1 and TRBJ2-7; 7 bases fit TRBD2. Germline CDR1 reads DFQATT; CDR2 reads SNEGSKA (reference sequence). The trim removed 5 bases at V and 7 bases at J, leaving 14 bases unmatched. CDR3 size: 14 residues. The CDR3 region is CSAVGRVSFWEQYF. As DNA, the CDR3 is TGCAGTGCTGTGGGGAGGGTATCCTTTTGGGAGCAGTACTTC.

This clonotype occurred many times. V is TRBV11-2 and J is TRBJ2-5; D might be TRBD1 (6 bases). Germline V CDR1 and CDR2: SGHAT, FQNNGV. The ends were cut back, 3 bases at V and 5 bases at J, with 7 bases in the middle. The CDR3 extends over 12 amino acids. CDR3 in DNA: TGTGCCAGCAGCTTTCAGGGGGAGACCCAGTACTTC. Translation gives CASSFQGETQYF.

This clonotype was seen many times. The chain combines TRBV6-2 or TRBV6-3 with TRBJ1-1; D is unclear. Germline V CDR1 and CDR2: MNHEY, SVGEGT. The CDR3 is 15 amino acids. Trimming removed 0 bases at V and 1 base at J, with 9 bases between. DNA of the CDR3: TGTGCCAGCAGTTACTCGATCCGTTGGAACACTGAAGCTTTCTTT. Residues: CASSYSIRWNTEAFF.

Many counts were recorded for this clonotype. The J gene is TRBJ1-2, the V gene TRBV12-3 or TRBV12-4; 10 nucleotides agree with TRBD1. The CDR3 consists of 16 residues. With V trimmed by 2 bases and J by 6 bases, 9 bases remained unmatched. CDR3 DNA: TGTGCCAGCAGTTTAAGGGGGACAGGGGCCTTGAATGGCTACACCTTC. It encodes CASSLRGTGALNGYTF.

The chain joins TRBV19 to TRBJ2-1, with D unclear. The V gene's germline CDR1 is LNHDA and CDR2 SQIVND (reference sequence). Trimming removed 0 bases from V and 0 bases from J, with 12 bases in between. The CDR3 spans 17 residues. The CDR3 DNA reads TGTGCCAGTAGTATAGAGTTGGGCGTATCCTCCTACAATGAGCAGTTCTTC. Its protein is CASSIELGVSSYNEQFF.

This clonotype occurred many times. The chain links TRBV13 to TRBJ1-4; the match to TRBD1 covers 12 bases. The CDR3 runs 15 residues. Germline V gives CDR1 PRHDT, CDR2 FYEKMQ (reference sequence). Trimming removed 5 bases from V and 8 bases from J; junction bases left unmatched: 6. CDR3 nucleotides: TGTGCCAGCAGCCCGGCCGGGACAGGGGGCGAAAAACTGTTTTTT. Translation: CASSPAGTGGEKLFF.

This chain uses TRBV7-2 with TRBJ1-4, with TRBD1 matching over 8 bases. From germline, CDR1 is SGHTA and CDR2 FQGNSA. The CDR3 length is 15 residues. V gave up 5 bases and J gave up 7 bases; unmatched junction bases: 9. DNA for the CDR3: TGTGCCAGCAGCACCAATCAGGGGGCGGCTGAAAAACTGTTTTTT. It specifies CASSTNQGAAEKLFF.

There are many counts of this clonotype. This rearrangement joins TRBV6-1 to TRBJ2-1, with TRBD2 matching over 9 bases. The CDR3 runs 14 residues. CDR1 and CDR2 from the germline V gene are MNHNS and SASEGT. V was pared by 3 bases and J by 6 bases, with 3 bases of the junction left unmatched. This chain's CDR3 is CASSDAGGSNEQFF. As DNA, the CDR3 is TGTGCCAGCAGTGACGCGGGAGGGTCCAATGAGCAGTTCTTC.

This chain links TRBV27 with TRBJ1-1; no definite D call. V was clipped by 5 bases and J by 6 bases, with 7 bases between them. The CDR3 has 11 residues. Looked up from germline, CDR1 is MNHEY and CDR2 is SMNVEV (reference sequence). CDR3 sequence (DNA): TGTGCCAGCAGTGATAGGGCTGAAGCTTTCTTT. Its protein product is CASSDRAEAFF.

This clonotype occurred many times. V usage is TRBV6-1 and J usage is TRBJ1-2; a possible D gene is TRBD1 (6 bases). CDR3 length: 16 residues. Per the germline V gene, CDR1 is MNHNS and CDR2 is SASEGT. Trimming took 5 bases from V and 6 from J, leaving 22 bases between them. Written as DNA, the CDR3 is TGTGCCAGCAGTCAGGCGGGACACGGCGTCGGTGATGGCTACACCTTC. It translates to CASSQAGHGVGDGYTF.

This clonotype was seen a few times. The rearrangement uses TRBV2 and TRBJ2-2; 9 bases agree with TRBD1. J gave up 5 bases and V 6 bases, and 7 bases lay outside the gene matches. This CDR3 is built from 15 residues. CDR1 and CDR2 from the germline V gene are SNHLY and FYNNEI. DNA for the CDR3: TGTGCCAGCAGATCACAGGGGGCAAAAACCGGGGAGCTGTTTTTT. It yields the protein CASRSQGAKTGELFF.

Ten or more counts support this clonotype. The rearrangement links TRBV7-9 to TRBJ1-4; D is perhaps TRBD1 (6 bases). With 5 bases removed from V and 8 bases from J, the gap between germline ends came to 15 bases. The CDR3 is made up of 14 amino acids. CDR1 is SEHNR and CDR2 is FQNEAQ in the germline V gene (reference sequence). In nucleotides, the CDR3 is TGTGCCAGCAGCGCTGGAGGGGGAGACGAAAAACTGTTTTTT. Amino acids: CASSAGGGDEKLFF.

This clonotype came up many times. This CDR3 reads CASSLALMGLPKIGEQFF. The CDR3 DNA is TGTGCCAGCAGCTTAGCGCTAATGGGACTACCTAAAATCGGTGAGCAGTTCTTC. The chain uses TRBV7-6 and TRBJ2-1, with 7 bases matching TRBD2. Trimming removed 0 bases from V and 9 bases from J; junction bases left unmatched: 17. There are 18 residues in the CDR3. Germline CDR1 reads SGHVS; CDR2 reads FNYEAQ.

This clonotype occurred many times. J is TRBJ2-3 and V is TRBV6-5, with D tentatively TRBD2 (6 bases). Per the germline V gene, CDR1 is MNHEY and CDR2 is SVGAGI. CDR3 size: 15 residues. V lost 4 bases and J lost 1, with 12 bases in between. The chain's CDR3 is CASSFLALGTDTQYF. CDR3 sequence (DNA): TGTGCCAGCAGTTTCCTAGCGCTAGGCACAGATACGCAGTATTTT.

V is TRBV10-3 and J is TRBJ1-4, with D possibly TRBD1 on 5 matching bases. Germline CDR1 ENHRY, CDR2 SYGVKD. This CDR3 spans 14 amino acids. Deletions cut 6 bases from V and 0 bases from J, with 8 bases between. The CDR3 spells CAIRGDTTNEKLFF. In DNA, the CDR3 is TGTGCCATCAGGGGGGATACAACTAATGAAAAACTGTTTTTT.

This clonotype showed up many times. CDR3: CASSTLTGGRDIQYF. CDR3 nucleotide sequence: TGTGCCAGCAGTACCCTCACGGGGGGGAGAGACATTCAGTACTTC. This rearrangement joins TRBV2 to TRBJ2-4, with 8 bases identical to TRBD2. The germline V gene has CDR1 SNHLY and CDR2 FYNNEI. The CDR3 is 15 amino acids. Trimming removed 5 bases from V and 8 bases from J; junction bases left unmatched: 11.

This clonotype was seen many times. The chain employs TRBV11-2 and TRBJ1-1, with 10 bases identical to TRBD1. The V segment lost 2 bases and the J segment 5 bases; nucleotides outside the gene matches: 5. The length of the CDR3 is 15 residues. Germline V gives CDR1 SGHAT, CDR2 FQNNGV. The DNA for the CDR3 is TGTGCCAGCAGCTTAAACGACAGGGGGCTTACTGAAGCTTTCTTT. It specifies CASSLNDRGLTEAFF. The whole variable domain, filled in from reference TRBV11-2 and TRBJ1-1, reads EAGVAQSPRYKIIEKRQSVAFWCNPISGHATLYWYQQILGQGPKLLIQFQNNGVVDDSQLPKDRFSAERLKGVDSTLKIQPAKLEDSAVYLCASSLNDRGLTEAFFGQGTRLTVV.

This clonotype was detected ten times or more. The chain couples TRBV7-9 to TRBJ2-1; tentative D call: TRBD2 (5 bases). Germline V gene data show CDR1 as SEHNR and CDR2 as FQNEAQ (reference sequence). The CDR3 is 14 residues long. Between the trimmed V and J ends, which lost 5 bases and 7 bases, there was a span of 15 bases. The CDR3 reads CASSPLKRRNEQFF. The CDR3 bases are TGTGCCAGCAGCCCTTTAAAGCGGCGGAATGAGCAGTTCTTC.

Ten or more counts support this clonotype. This CDR3 reads CASSLTRSSEQYF. CDR3 coding DNA: TGTGCCAGCAGCCTGACTCGGAGCAGCGAGCAGTACTTC. V and J are TRBV7-2 and TRBJ2-7; D uncertain. V dropped 5 bases and J dropped 6 bases, with 14 bases sitting between them. The CDR3 contains 13 residues. Germline CDR1 and CDR2: SGHTA and FQGNSA.

The table lists this clonotype with many counts. The rearrangement links TRBV6-2 or TRBV6-3 to TRBJ2-7, with a weak D call TRBD1 (6 bases). Germline V CDR1 and CDR2: MNHEY, SVGEGT. The CDR3 runs to 14 residues. With 4 bases removed from V and 3 bases from J, the gap between germline ends came to 13 bases. As DNA, the CDR3 is TGTGCCAGCAGTTGGGGGACACGGAACTACGAGCAGTACTTC. Translation: CASSWGTRNYEQYF.

Ten or more counts support this clonotype. The rearrangement links TRBV7-9 to TRBJ2-1; maybe TRBD2 (6 bases). The CDR3 has 12 amino acids. V dropped 8 bases and J dropped 7 bases, with 12 bases sitting between them. The germline gives CDR1 SEHNR, CDR2 FQNEAQ (reference sequence). CDR3 in DNA: TGTGCCAGCCGCGGGATTTTGAATGAGCAGTTCTTC. It is translated as CASRGILNEQFF.